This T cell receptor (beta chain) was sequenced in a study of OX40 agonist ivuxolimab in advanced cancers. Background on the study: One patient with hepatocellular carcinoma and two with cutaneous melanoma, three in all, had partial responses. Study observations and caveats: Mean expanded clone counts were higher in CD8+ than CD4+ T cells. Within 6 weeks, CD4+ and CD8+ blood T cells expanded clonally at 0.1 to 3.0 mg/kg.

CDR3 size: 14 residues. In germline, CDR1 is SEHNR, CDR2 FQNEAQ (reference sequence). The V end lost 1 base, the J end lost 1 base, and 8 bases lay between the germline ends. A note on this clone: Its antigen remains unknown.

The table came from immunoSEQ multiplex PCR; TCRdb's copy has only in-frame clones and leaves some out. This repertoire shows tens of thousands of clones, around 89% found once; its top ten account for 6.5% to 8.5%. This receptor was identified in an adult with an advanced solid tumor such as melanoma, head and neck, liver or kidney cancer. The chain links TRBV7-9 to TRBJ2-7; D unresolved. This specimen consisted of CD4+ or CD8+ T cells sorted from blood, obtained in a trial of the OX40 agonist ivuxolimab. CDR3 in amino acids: CASSLDYGSYEQYF. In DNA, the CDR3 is TGTGCCAGCAGCTTAGACTACGGGTCCTACGAGCAGTACTTC. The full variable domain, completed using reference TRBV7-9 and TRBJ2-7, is DTGVSQNPRHKITKRGQNVTFRCDPISEHNRLYWYRQTLGQGPEFLTYFQNEAQLEKSRLLSDRFSAERPKGSFSTLEIQRTEQGDSAMYLCASSLDYGSYEQYFGPGTRLTVT.